Given below is one T cell receptor beta chain in context. This record belongs to a study of blood T cell repertoires in COVID-19. Study background: T cells, B-cell-depleted T cells, or PBMCs supplied cDNA or gDNA.

Sequencing was performed with immunoSEQ multiplex PCR; in TCRdb, only in-frame clones are kept and a portion is missing. The sample lists some 350,000 clones, more than 85% occurring once. V dropped 6 bases and J dropped 4 bases, with 18 bases sitting between them. The CDR3 totals 16 residues. CDR1 and CDR2 from the germline V gene are SNHLY and FYNNEI. The clonotype was recovered from a woman between 25 and 40 years old who had recovered from COVID-19. This rearrangement joins TRBV2 to TRBJ1-4, with D possibly TRBD1 on 6 matching bases. Specimen: PBMCs or T cells enriched from blood (not recorded which). CDR3 in amino acids: CASSPPSGVGNEKLFF. DNA of the CDR3: TGTGCCAGCAGCCCACCCTCAGGGGTAGGTAATGAAAAACTGTTTTTT.